Presented here are 26 T cell receptor beta chains from one specimen sequenced in a study of shared clonotypes between healthy human individuals. Measured with immunoSEQ multiplex PCR; TCRdb has only the in-frame clones, and not every one. The repertoire holds around 1.1 million clones, with around 78% as singletons. Material: memory CD4+ T cells from PBMCs. Noted subset: CD45RA-negative fraction. The source of these receptors is a man aged 18 to 30 in good health. Some clones in this sample may be carry-over from other donors' samples.

Comments on this clone: Being one base from a much bigger clone, this may be a read error. This chain joins TRBV2 and TRBJ2-5; TRBD2 agrees at 9 bases. J lost 2 bases, V lost 4 bases, and 2 bases had no gene match. Germline CDR1 is SNHLY and CDR2 is FYNNEI. This CDR3 is built from 14 residues. The chain's CDR3 is CASSATSGQETQYF. CDR3 bases: TGTGCCAGCAGTGCGACTAGCGGTCAAGAGACCCAGTACTTC.

The chain couples TRBV5-1 to TRBJ1-1; 9 positions agree with TRBD1. Trimming at V came to 5 bases and at J to 4 bases, leaving 9 bases not matched to a gene. The CDR3 sequence is 15 residues long. Looked up from germline, CDR1 is SGHRS and CDR2 is YFSETQ. The CDR3 DNA is TGCGCCAGCAGGCTTAAACAGGGGGCTGGCACTGAAGCTTTCTTT. The encoded protein is CASRLKQGAGTEAFF. The full variable domain, completed using reference TRBV5-1 and TRBJ1-1, is KAGVTQTPRYLIKTRGQQVTLSCSPISGHRSVSWYQQTPGQGLQFLFEYFSETQRNKGNFPGRFSGRQFSNSRSEMNVSTLELGDSALYLCASRLKQGAGTEAFFGQGTRLTVV.

V usage is TRBV7-6 and J usage is TRBJ2-7, with 10 bases matching TRBD1. The V gene end was trimmed by 1 base and the J gene end by 9 bases; junction bases not matched to a gene: 6. In germline, CDR1 is SGHVS, CDR2 FNYEAQ. The CDR3 runs 14 residues. As DNA, the CDR3 is TGTGCCAGCAGCTTAGGGACAGGGGGGATGGTGCAGTACTTC. Its translation: CASSLGTGGMVQYF.

As regards this clone: The same CDR3 arises from other DNA sequences in this sample as well. The rearrangement uses TRBV18 and TRBJ1-5; no reliable D call. This CDR3 is 14 amino acids long. Germline lookup yields CDR1 KGHSH and CDR2 LQKENI. Trimming pared 3 bases from V and 2 bases from J, leaving 8 bases between. CDR3 bases: TGTGCCAGCTCACCCCCTGGTGGCAATCAGCCCCAGCATTTT. It specifies CASSPPGGNQPQHF.

This clone has just a few counts. The genes are TRBV28 and TRBJ2-7, with 7 bases identical to TRBD2. Trimming cost V 6 bases and J 7 bases; bases outside gene matches: 12. The length of the CDR3 is 14 residues. Germline CDR1 and CDR2: MDHEN and SYDVKM. The CDR3 DNA is TGTGCCAGCAGGCCGGGGGGTGGGCTGAGGGAGCAGTACTTC. It codes for CASRPGGGLREQYF. The complete variable domain, with remaining parts taken from reference TRBV28 and TRBJ2-7, reads DVKVTQSSRYLVKRTGEKVFLECVQDMDHENMFWYRQDPGLGLRLIYFSYDVKMKEKGDIPEGYSVSREKKERFSLILESASTNQTSMYLCASRPGGGLREQYFGPGTRLTVT.

The J gene is TRBJ1-5, the V gene TRBV29-1; no firm D call. The CDR3 runs 14 residues. The V gene lost 1 base and the J gene lost 4 bases, with 11 bases spanning the gap. Germline V gene sequence: CDR1 SQVTM, CDR2 ANQGSEA. The CDR3 is CSVEGSGVNQPQHF. The CDR3 DNA reads TGCAGCGTTGAAGGTTCCGGGGTAAATCAGCCCCAGCATTTT.

The gene calls are TRBV10-2 and TRBJ2-3; 9 bases line up with TRBD1. V trimming: 8 bases; J trimming: 2 bases; junction bases outside the gene matches: 8. The length of the CDR3 is 15 residues. Germline loops: CDR1 WSHSY, CDR2 SAAADI. CDR3 sequence: CASGGQGSYTDTQYF. The CDR3 DNA sequence: TGCGCCAGCGGTGGACAGGGGTCCTACACAGATACGCAGTATTTT.

The genes are TRBV9 and TRBJ1-1, with TRBD1 identical over 8 bases. This CDR3 comprises 15 residues. V was pared by 3 bases and J by 1 base, with 5 bases of the junction left unmatched. Germline assignment: CDR1 SGDLS and CDR2 YYNGEE. This CDR3 reads CASSAIDRGNTEAFF. The CDR3 nucleotides are TGTGCCAGCAGCGCAATCGACAGGGGGAACACTGAAGCTTTCTTT.

The gene calls are TRBV6-1 and TRBJ1-3, with D possibly matching TRBD1 (5 bases). The CDR3 length is 16 residues. Germline values: CDR1 MNHNS, CDR2 SASEGT. Trimming cost V 1 base and J 3 bases, with 13 bases left between them. For the CDR3, the DNA is TGTGCCAGCAGTGAAGTCTTAGCGGGGGGTGGAAACACCATATATTTT. Translation gives CASSEVLAGGGNTIYF.

The V and J genes are TRBV11-2 and TRBJ1-2, with 9 nucleotides matching TRBD1. The germline V gene encodes CDR1 SGHAT and CDR2 FQNNGV. The CDR3 length is 14 residues. J was trimmed by 4 bases and V by 5 bases; bases with no gene match: 5. This chain's CDR3 is CASSNRDRVYGYTF. The CDR3 coding sequence is TGTGCCAGCAGCAACCGGGACAGGGTCTATGGCTACACCTTC.

The chain links TRBV7-2 to TRBJ2-7, with TRBD2 matching over 14 bases. This CDR3 spans 16 amino acids. The V and J ends lost 5 bases and 7 bases, in that order; junction bases with no gene match: 10. The germline gives CDR1 SGHTA, CDR2 FQGNSA. The chain's CDR3 is CASSPSGTSGSGEQYF. The DNA for the CDR3 is TGTGCCAGCAGCCCCTCCGGGACTAGCGGGAGTGGAGAGCAGTACTTC.

The V gene is TRBV7-9, the J gene TRBJ2-5; the D is unclear. V lost 2 bases and J lost 2, with 15 bases in between. The CDR3 has 16 residues. Germline V lookup: CDR1 SEHNR, CDR2 FQNEAQ (reference sequence). The CDR3 spells CASSLMKQGGQETQYF. The CDR3 DNA reads as TGTGCCAGCAGCTTAATGAAGCAAGGCGGTCAAGAGACCCAGTACTTC.

This clone showed up just a few times. This chain uses TRBV28 with TRBJ2-5; TRBD2 aligns across 13 bases. Trimming took 6 bases from V and 4 from J; bases not matched to a gene: 11. Germline loops: CDR1 MDHEN, CDR2 SYDVKM. This CDR3 is built from 17 residues. CDR3 region: CASRVRTSGRWGETQYF. The CDR3 DNA is TGTGCCAGCAGGGTCCGGACTAGCGGGAGATGGGGAGAGACCCAGTACTTC.

Concerning this clone itself: A read error is possible here, since a much larger clone lies one base away. This same CDR3 is encoded by further DNA sequences in the sample. The V gene is TRBV18, the J gene TRBJ2-5; D uncertain. The ends were cut back, 1 base at V and 5 bases at J, with 14 bases in the middle. Germline V gives CDR1 KGHSH, CDR2 LQKENI. The CDR3 covers 15 residues. The CDR3 loop reads CASSPLKAGQETQYF. The DNA of the CDR3 is TGTGCCAGCTCACCACTTAAAGCAGGCCAGGAGACCCAGTACTTC.

The V call is TRBV5-1, the J call TRBJ2-2; 14 bases fit TRBD2. Germline assignment: CDR1 SGHRS and CDR2 YFSETQ. The length of the CDR3 is 16 residues. V lost 4 bases, J lost 7 bases, and 6 bases stayed unmatched. The CDR3 nucleotides read TGCGCCAGCAGCGGGGGACTAGCGGGAGCTGTCGGGGAGCTGTTTTTT. Translating gives CASSGGLAGAVGELFF.

Of note for this clone: A single base is all that separates this from a far larger clone, so a read error is likely. V and J are TRBV27 and TRBJ2-6; D not certain. Germline CDR1 MNHEY, CDR2 SMNVEV (reference sequence). The CDR3 length is 13 residues. Between the trimmed V and J ends, which lost 7 bases and 2 bases, there was a span of 6 bases. The CDR3 region is CASNVTGANVLTF. The CDR3 DNA reads TGTGCCAGCAATGTAACTGGGGCCAACGTCCTGACTTTC.

Of note for this clone: In the same sample, other DNA sequences code for this CDR3. The gene calls are TRBV6-5 and TRBJ2-3; D is unresolved. V was trimmed by 0 bases and J by 5 bases, leaving 0 bases between them. Germline CDR1 MNHEY, CDR2 SVGAGI. CDR3 length: 11 residues. CDR3 sequence: CASSYSDTQYF. CDR3 sequence (DNA): TGTGCCAGCAGTTACTCAGATACGCAGTATTTT.

The rearrangement joins TRBV5-1 to TRBJ2-1, with TRBD1 identical over 11 bases. This CDR3 has 16 residues. The J segment lost 4 bases and the V segment lost 4 bases, leaving 7 bases of the junction unmatched. Germline assignment: CDR1 SGHRS and CDR2 YFSETQ. CDR3 region: CASSPRGQGEYNEQFF. In DNA, the CDR3 is TGCGCCAGCAGCCCCAGGGGACAGGGGGAGTACAATGAGCAGTTCTTC.

The V gene is TRBV15, the J gene TRBJ1-5; D not resolved. In germline, CDR1 is LNHNV, CDR2 YYDKDF (reference sequence). There are 16 residues in the CDR3. The V end lost 0 bases, the J end lost 4 bases, and 13 bases lay between the germline ends. CDR3 sequence (DNA): TGTGCCACCAGCAGAGATCAGGTAGGATCTAATCAGCCCCAGCATTTT. Its translation is CATSRDQVGSNQPQHF.

This sequence joins TRBV30 and TRBJ2-7, with TRBD1 matching 9 bases. J lost 7 bases, V lost 1 base, and 8 bases had no gene match. In germline, CDR1 is GTSNPN, CDR2 SVGIG (reference sequence). The CDR3 sequence is 14 residues long. In nucleotides, the CDR3 is TGTGCCTGGAGTGAGGGACAGGGTGTGTCGGAGCAGTACTTC. Translated: CAWSEGQGVSEQYF.

This chain uses TRBV7-2 with TRBJ2-2; no reliable D call. The germline V gene encodes CDR1 SGHTA and CDR2 FQGNSA. V lost 0 bases, J lost 1 base, and 6 bases lay in between. CDR3 length equals 15 residues. This CDR3 is CASSLAPGNTGELFF. The CDR3 DNA reads as TGTGCCAGCAGCTTAGCGCCCGGGAACACCGGGGAGCTGTTTTTT.

CDR3 sequence: CASRSDLANTGELFF. Here the CDR3 DNA reads TGCGCCAGCAGATCGGACTTGGCGAACACCGGGGAGCTGTTTTTT. The chain joins TRBV5-1 to TRBJ2-2, with a tentative D call TRBD2 (5 bases). This CDR3 spans 15 amino acids. The germline V and J ends were trimmed by 5 bases and 0 bases, with 11 bases remaining between them. Germline-derived CDR1 and CDR2 are SGHRS and YFSETQ. Full variable domain (outside the CDR3, taken from reference TRBV5-1 and TRBJ2-2): KAGVTQTPRYLIKTRGQQVTLSCSPISGHRSVSWYQQTPGQGLQFLFEYFSETQRNKGNFPGRFSGRQFSNSRSEMNVSTLELGDSALYLCASRSDLANTGELFFGEGSRLTVL.

This clone was seen more than once but under ten times. This sequence joins TRBV6-1 and TRBJ1-1; no clear D. CDR3 size: 10 residues. With 8 bases removed from V and 4 bases from J, the gap between germline ends came to 5 bases. The V gene's germline CDR1 is MNHNS and CDR2 SASEGT. CDR3 in DNA: TGTGCCAGCTGGCTCACTGAAGCTTTCTTT. Protein: CASWLTEAFF.

Written as DNA, the CDR3 is TGCGCCAGCAGCTTGGGAGCGGGGGCAATCTCTGGAAACACCATATATTTT. It encodes CASSLGAGAISGNTIYF. The J gene is TRBJ1-3, the V gene TRBV5-1; D possibly corresponds to TRBD1 (6 bases). Deletions cut 0 bases from V and 0 bases from J, with 13 bases between. There are 17 residues in the CDR3. CDR1 is SGHRS, CDR2 YFSETQ, per germline.

This rearrangement joins TRBV5-1 to TRBJ2-7, with D unresolved. V was trimmed by 6 bases and J by 5 bases, leaving 3 bases between them. CDR3 length equals 9 residues. Germline V gene sequence: CDR1 SGHRS, CDR2 YFSETQ. CDR3 sequence reads: CASTHEQYF. In DNA form, the CDR3 reads TGCGCCAGCACCCACGAGCAGTACTTC. Looking up the rest from reference TRBV5-1 and TRBJ2-7 gives the full variable domain: KAGVTQTPRYLIKTRGQQVTLSCSPISGHRSVSWYQQTPGQGLQFLFEYFSETQRNKGNFPGRFSGRQFSNSRSEMNVSTLELGDSALYLCASTHEQYFGPGTRLTVT.

The CDR3 nucleotides read TGCGCCAGCAGCCAAGACGGCAGAGGCACTCAGCCCCAGCATTTT. As protein: CASSQDGRGTQPQHF. The chain joins TRBV4-1 to TRBJ1-5, with D hard to call. Germline-derived CDR1 and CDR2 are MGHRA and YSYEKL. Trimming left V 0 bases short and J 6 bases short, with 12 bases between. There are 15 residues in the CDR3.